This T cell receptor beta chain was identified during a study of shared clonotypes between healthy human individuals. CDR1 is MNHEY, CDR2 SMNVEV, per germline (reference sequence). The CDR3 has 15 residues. The trim removed 0 bases at V and 9 bases at J, leaving 7 bases unmatched. Method: immunoSEQ multiplex PCR; TCRdb's copy keeps in-frame clones and lacks some. Of a few hundred thousand clones listed, approximately 79% are singletons. The J gene is TRBJ2-2, the V gene TRBV27; TRBD2 matches 7 bases. This TCR was recovered from a woman aged 40 to 50 in good health. Some clones in this sample may be carry-over from other donors' samples. The sample was PBMCs. This CDR3 reads CASSLSGEGWRELFF. CDR3 bases: TGTGCCAGCAGTTTATCAGGGGAGGGTTGGCGGGAGCTGTTTTTT.